One T cell receptor beta chain is described in this entry. The data stem from a study of blood T cell repertoires in COVID-19. Germline V gives CDR1 SGHRS, CDR2 YFSETQ. The CDR3 spans 16 residues. V lost 4 bases to trimming and J lost 2 bases; unmatched junction nucleotides: 5. Some clones are missing from TCRdb's copy, which holds only in-frame ones; the method was immunoSEQ multiplex PCR. The table shows about 190,000 clones, with roughly 73% occurring only once. The sample consisted of peripheral blood. This receptor was obtained from a woman aged 80 or over with active or convalescent COVID-19. The chain combines TRBV5-1 with TRBJ2-3, with 12 nucleotides matching TRBD2. CDR3 DNA: TGCGCCAGCAGCAAGACTAGCGGGAGCTACACAGATACGCAGTATTTT. Translated, it gives CASSKTSGSYTDTQYF.